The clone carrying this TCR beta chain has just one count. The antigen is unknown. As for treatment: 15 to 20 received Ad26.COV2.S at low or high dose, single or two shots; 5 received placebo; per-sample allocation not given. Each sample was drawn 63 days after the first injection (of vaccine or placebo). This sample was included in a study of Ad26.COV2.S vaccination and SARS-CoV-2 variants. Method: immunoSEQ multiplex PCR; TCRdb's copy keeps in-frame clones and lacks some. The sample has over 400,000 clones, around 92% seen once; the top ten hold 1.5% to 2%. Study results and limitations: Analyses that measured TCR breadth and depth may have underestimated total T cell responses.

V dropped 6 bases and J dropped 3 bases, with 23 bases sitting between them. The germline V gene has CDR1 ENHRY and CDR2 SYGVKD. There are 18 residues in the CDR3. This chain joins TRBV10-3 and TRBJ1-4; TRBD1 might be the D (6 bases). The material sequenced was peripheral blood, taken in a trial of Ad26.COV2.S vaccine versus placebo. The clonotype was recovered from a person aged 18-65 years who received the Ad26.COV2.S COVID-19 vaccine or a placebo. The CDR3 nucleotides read TGTGCCATCAGCCACCGACAGGCCCAAAGCTCCCCTAATGAAAAACTGTTTTTT. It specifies CAISHRQAQSSPNEKLFF.